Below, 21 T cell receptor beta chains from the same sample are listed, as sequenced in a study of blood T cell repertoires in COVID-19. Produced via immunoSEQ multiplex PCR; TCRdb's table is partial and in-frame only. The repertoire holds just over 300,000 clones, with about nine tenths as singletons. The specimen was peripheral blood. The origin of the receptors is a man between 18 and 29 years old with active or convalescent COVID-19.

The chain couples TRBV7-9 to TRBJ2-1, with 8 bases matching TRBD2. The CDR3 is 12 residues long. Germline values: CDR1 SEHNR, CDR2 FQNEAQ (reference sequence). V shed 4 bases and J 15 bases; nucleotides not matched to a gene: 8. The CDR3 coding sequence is TGTGCCAGCAGCTCCGGGACTAGATGGCGGTTCTTC. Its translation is CASSSGTRWRFF. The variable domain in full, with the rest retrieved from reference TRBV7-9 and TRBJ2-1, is DTGVSQNPRHKITKRGQNVTFRCDPISEHNRLYWYRQTLGQGPEFLTYFQNEAQLEKSRLLSDRFSAERPKGSFSTLEIQRTEQGDSAMYLCASSSGTRWRFFGPGTRLTVL.

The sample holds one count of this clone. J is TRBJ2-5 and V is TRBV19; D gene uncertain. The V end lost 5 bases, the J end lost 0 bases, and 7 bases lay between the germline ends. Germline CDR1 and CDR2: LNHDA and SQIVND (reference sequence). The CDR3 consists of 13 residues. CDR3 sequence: CASSPLYQETQYF. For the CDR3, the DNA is TGTGCCAGTAGTCCCCTATACCAAGAGACCCAGTACTTC.

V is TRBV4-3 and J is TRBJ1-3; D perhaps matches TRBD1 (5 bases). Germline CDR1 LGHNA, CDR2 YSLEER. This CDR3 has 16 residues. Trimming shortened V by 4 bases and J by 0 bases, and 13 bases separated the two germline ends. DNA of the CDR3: TGCGCCAGCAGCCGTCATCCGGGGGGCTCTGGAAACACCATATATTTT. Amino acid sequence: CASSRHPGGSGNTIYF.

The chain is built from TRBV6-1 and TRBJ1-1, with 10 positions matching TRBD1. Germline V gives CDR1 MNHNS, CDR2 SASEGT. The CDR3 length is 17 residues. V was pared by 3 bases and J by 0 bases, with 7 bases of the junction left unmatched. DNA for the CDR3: TGTGCCAGCAGTGAGTGGGACAGGGGCGCTCTGAACACTGAAGCTTTCTTT. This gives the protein CASSEWDRGALNTEAFF.

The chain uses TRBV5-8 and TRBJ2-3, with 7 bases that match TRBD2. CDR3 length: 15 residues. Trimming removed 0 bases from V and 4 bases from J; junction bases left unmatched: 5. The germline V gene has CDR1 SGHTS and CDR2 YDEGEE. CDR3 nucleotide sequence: TGTGCCAGCAGCTTGGAGGCGGGAGTCGCAGATACGCAGTATTTT. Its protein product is CASSLEAGVADTQYF.

CDR3 protein: CASSQSLAIYNEQFF. The CDR3 DNA sequence: TGCGCCAGCAGCCAATCACTAGCGATTTACAATGAGCAGTTCTTC. V usage is TRBV4-1 and J usage is TRBJ2-1, with TRBD2 matching over 7 bases. Trimming cost V 2 bases and J 4 bases; bases outside gene matches: 5. Looked up from germline, CDR1 is MGHRA and CDR2 is YSYEKL. This CDR3 contains 15 residues.

The CDR3 region has the DNA TGTGCCAGCAGTTTCGCTGACAGGGGAGCCTACAATGAGCAGTTCTTC. Translated: CASSFADRGAYNEQFF. The chain recombines TRBV27 with TRBJ2-1, with TRBD1 matching over 8 bases. V gave up 3 bases and J gave up 2 bases; unmatched junction bases: 6. The CDR3 extends over 16 amino acids. Per germline, CDR1 MNHEY and CDR2 SMNVEV (reference sequence).

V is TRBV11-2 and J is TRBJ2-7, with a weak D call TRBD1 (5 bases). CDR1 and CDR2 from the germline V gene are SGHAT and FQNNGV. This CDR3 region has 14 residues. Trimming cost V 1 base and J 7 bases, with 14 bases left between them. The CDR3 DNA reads TGTGCCAGCAGCTTAGTTGTGGGGCTGGGTGAGCAGTACTTC. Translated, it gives CASSLVVGLGEQYF.

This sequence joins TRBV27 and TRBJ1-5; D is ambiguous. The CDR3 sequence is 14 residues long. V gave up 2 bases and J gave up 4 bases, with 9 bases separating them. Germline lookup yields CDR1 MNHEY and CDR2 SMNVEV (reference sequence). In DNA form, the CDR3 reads TGTGCCAGCAGTTTAGTTGGCATTAATCAGCCCCAGCATTTT. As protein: CASSLVGINQPQHF.

This CDR3 is CASSLLGSGQEKLFF. The CDR3 region has the DNA TGTGCCAGCAGCCTCCTGGGTAGTGGACAGGAAAAACTGTTTTTT. J is TRBJ1-4 and V is TRBV5-5; possible D gene TRBD1, 6 bases. CDR1 and CDR2 (germline): SGHKS, YYEKEE (reference sequence). The length of the CDR3 is 15 residues. Trimming shortened V by 4 bases and J by 8 bases, and 18 bases separated the two germline ends. The whole variable domain, filled in from reference TRBV5-5 and TRBJ1-4, reads DAGVTQSPTHLIKTRGQQVTLRCSPISGHKSVSWYQQVLGQGPQFIFQYYEKEERGRGNFPDRFSARQFPNYSSELNVNALLLGDSALYLCASSLLGSGQEKLFFGSGTQLSVL.

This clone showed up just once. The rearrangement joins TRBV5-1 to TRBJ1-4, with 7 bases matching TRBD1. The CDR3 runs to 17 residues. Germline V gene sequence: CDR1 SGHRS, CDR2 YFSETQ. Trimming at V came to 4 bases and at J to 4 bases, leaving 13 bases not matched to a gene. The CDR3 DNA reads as TGCGCCAGCAGCCGCGTTGCAACAGGGGAATTTAATGAAAAACTGTTTTTT. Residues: CASSRVATGEFNEKLFF.

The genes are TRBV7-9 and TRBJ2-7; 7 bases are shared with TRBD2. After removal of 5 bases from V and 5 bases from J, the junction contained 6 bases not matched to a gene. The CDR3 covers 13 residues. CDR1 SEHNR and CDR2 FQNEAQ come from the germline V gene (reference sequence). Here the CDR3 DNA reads TGTGCCAGCAGCCCCGGGGGGTTCGACGAGCAGTACTTC. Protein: CASSPGGFDEQYF.

The CDR3: CATSREGSGGPRDTQYF. The DNA of the CDR3 is TGTGCCACCAGCAGAGAAGGGTCCGGGGGGCCAAGGGATACGCAGTATTTT. V and J are TRBV15 and TRBJ2-3, with D perhaps matching TRBD2 (7 bases). Germline lookup yields CDR1 LNHNV and CDR2 YYDKDF (reference sequence). CDR3 length: 17 amino acids. V was cut by 0 bases and J by 6 bases, with 19 bases left in between.

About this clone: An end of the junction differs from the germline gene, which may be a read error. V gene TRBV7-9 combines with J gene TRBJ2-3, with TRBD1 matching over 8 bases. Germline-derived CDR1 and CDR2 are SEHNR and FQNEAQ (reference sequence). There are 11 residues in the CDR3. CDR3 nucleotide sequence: TGTGCCAGCAGCTTGGGACAGGTACCAGTATTT. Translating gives CASSLGQVPVF.

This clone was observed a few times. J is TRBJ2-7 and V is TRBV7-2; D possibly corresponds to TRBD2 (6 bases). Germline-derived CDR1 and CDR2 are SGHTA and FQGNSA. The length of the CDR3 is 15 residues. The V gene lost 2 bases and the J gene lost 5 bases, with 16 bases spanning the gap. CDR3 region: CASSLRGLVSHEQYF. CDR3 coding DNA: TGTGCCAGCAGCTTAAGGGGACTGGTTAGCCACGAGCAGTACTTC.

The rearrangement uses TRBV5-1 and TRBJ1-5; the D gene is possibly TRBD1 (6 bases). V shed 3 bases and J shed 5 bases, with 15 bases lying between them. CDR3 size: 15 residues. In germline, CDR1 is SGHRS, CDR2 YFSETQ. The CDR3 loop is CASSWEGGLHQPQHF. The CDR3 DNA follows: TGCGCCAGCAGCTGGGAGGGGGGGTTACATCAGCCCCAGCATTTT.

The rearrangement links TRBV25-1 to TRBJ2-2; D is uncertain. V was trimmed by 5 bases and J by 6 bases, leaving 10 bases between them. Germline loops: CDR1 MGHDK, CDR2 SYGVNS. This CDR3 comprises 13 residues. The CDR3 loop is CASSSIQAGELFF. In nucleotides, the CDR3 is TGTGCCAGCAGTAGCATCCAGGCCGGGGAGCTGTTTTTT.

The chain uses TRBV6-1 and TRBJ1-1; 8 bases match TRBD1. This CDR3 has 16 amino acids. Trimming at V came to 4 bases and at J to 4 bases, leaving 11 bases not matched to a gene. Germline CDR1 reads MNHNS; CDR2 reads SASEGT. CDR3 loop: CASSGYQTGEGTEAFF. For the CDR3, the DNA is TGTGCCAGCAGTGGTTACCAGACAGGGGAGGGCACTGAAGCTTTCTTT.

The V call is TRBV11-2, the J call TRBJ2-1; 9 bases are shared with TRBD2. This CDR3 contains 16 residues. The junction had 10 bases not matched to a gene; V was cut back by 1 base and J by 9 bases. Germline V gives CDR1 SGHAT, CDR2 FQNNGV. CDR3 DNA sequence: TGTGCCAGCAGCTTAGTCTCTGGCGGGGGGGCCCCTGAGCAGTTCTTC. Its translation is CASSLVSGGGAPEQFF.

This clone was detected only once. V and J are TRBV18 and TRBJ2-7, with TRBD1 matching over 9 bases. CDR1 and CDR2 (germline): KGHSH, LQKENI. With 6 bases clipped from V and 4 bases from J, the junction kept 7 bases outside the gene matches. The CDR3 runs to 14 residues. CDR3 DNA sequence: TGTGCCAGCTCCCCCGGGACAGGGCTATACGAGCAGTACTTC. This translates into CASSPGTGLYEQYF.

The CDR3 sequence is CASSLGQANTEAFF. The CDR3 bases are TGTGCCAGCAGTCTCGGACAGGCTAACACTGAAGCTTTCTTT. V is TRBV27 and J is TRBJ1-1; 7 bases are shared with TRBD1. The germline V gene encodes CDR1 MNHEY and CDR2 SMNVEV (reference sequence). The CDR3 totals 14 residues. V lost 5 bases to trimming and J lost 2 bases; unmatched junction nucleotides: 5.